This entry describes one T cell receptor beta chain. This CDR3 is 13 amino acids long. The V gene's germline CDR1 is SGDLS and CDR2 YYNGEE. Deletions cut 0 bases from V and 6 bases from J, with 8 bases between. This sample was taken from a study of blood T cell repertoires in COVID-19. Profiled with immunoSEQ multiplex PCR; TCRdb holds only in-frame clones, not every one. The sample has some 160,000 clones, over 70% seen once. The chain couples TRBV9 to TRBJ2-3; D unresolved. The specimen sequenced was PBMCs or T cells enriched from blood (not recorded which). This receptor was obtained from a woman aged 60-75 years who had recovered from COVID-19. The CDR3 DNA follows: TGTGCCAGCAGCGTAGGTTTTCAGGATACGCAGTATTTT. Protein product: CASSVGFQDTQYF.